The clone carrying this T cell receptor beta chain was observed many times. None of the included patients had other autoimmune diseases, uncontrolled infections, pregnancy or lactation, as these led to exclusion. The data were taken from a study of Graves' ophthalmopathy and Graves' hyperthyroidism. Amplifying from RNA transcripts, the study obtained TCR beta CDR3 regions. In the first round, RT-PCR was carried out with HTBI primers, and a multiplex PCR formed the second round. TCRdb called the multiplex PCR reads again in MiXCR, with one record for every CDR3 protein. Here the sample spans hundreds of thousands of distinct CDR3 sequences, about two fifths being singletons. V was trimmed by 4 bases and J by 0 bases, leaving 11 bases between them. The CDR3 covers 14 residues. The germline gives CDR1 SGDLS, CDR2 YYNGEE.

Input material: peripheral blood. The TCR sequence derives from an adult man with Graves' ophthalmopathy. The chain has TRBV9 and TRBJ2-7; D unclear. In nucleotides, the CDR3 is TGTGCCAGCAGCCCTTTACACGGCTCCTACGAGCAGTACTTC. Translated, it gives CASSPLHGSYEQYF.